These 20 T cell receptor beta chains were sequenced from one sample in a study of CD8 T cells in ankylosing spondylitis. TCRdb called the 5' RACE reads again in MiXCR, with one record for every CDR3 protein. The sample yields about 42,000 distinct CDR3 sequences, approximately 3.6% seen once. Sequencing was performed on blood, either unsorted or a sorted T cell fraction (not recorded which). These receptors were collected from a female donor with ankylosing spondylitis or in good health (not recorded which).

This clonotype was counted ten times or more. The rearrangement joins TRBV9 to TRBJ2-7; the D is unclear. V was pared by 0 bases and J by 3 bases, with 13 bases between. This CDR3 is built from 15 residues. Germline V gives CDR1 SGDLS, CDR2 YYNGEE. This CDR3 reads CASSVAGEPLYEQYF. Written as DNA, the CDR3 is TGTGCCAGCAGCGTAGCTGGTGAACCTCTCTACGAGCAGTACTTC.

This clonotype was seen many times. The chain has TRBV9 and TRBJ2-7; 11 bases line up with TRBD2. CDR1 is SGDLS and CDR2 is YYNGEE in the germline V gene. CDR3 length: 14 amino acids. V gave up 0 bases and J gave up 6 bases; unmatched junction bases: 2. The CDR3 loop reads CASSVGTSGGEQYF. DNA of the CDR3: TGTGCCAGCAGCGTAGGCACTAGCGGGGGCGAGCAGTACTTC.

Many counts were recorded for this clonotype. The V call is TRBV9, the J call TRBJ2-7; 12 nucleotides match TRBD1. The V gene end was trimmed by 3 bases and the J gene end by 9 bases; junction bases not matched to a gene: 7. This CDR3 spans 14 amino acids. Germline V CDR1 and CDR2: SGDLS, YYNGEE. CDR3 sequence (DNA): TGTGCCAGCAGCGGGGGACAGGGGGCTTTTGTGCAGTACTTC. Translated: CASSGGQGAFVQYF. Using reference TRBV9 and TRBJ2-7 for the parts outside the CDR3, the full variable domain is DSGVTQTPKHLITATGQRVTLRCSPRSGDLSVYWYQQSLDQGLQFLIQYYNGEERAKGNILERFSAQQFPDLHSELNLSSLELGDSALYFCASSGGQGAFVQYFGPGTRLTVT.

This clonotype has ten or more counts. The V gene is TRBV9, the J gene TRBJ2-7; TRBD2 is a possible D gene (6 bases). V was clipped by 10 bases and J by 2 bases, with 19 bases between them. This CDR3 spans 14 amino acids. CDR1 is SGDLS and CDR2 is YYNGEE in the germline V gene. CDR3 sequence (DNA): TGTGCCTCCGCCCCGGGACTCGTCGCCTACGAGCAGTACTTC. It yields the protein CASAPGLVAYEQYF.

This clonotype was counted ten times or more. The genes are TRBV9 and TRBJ2-6; the D gene is possibly TRBD1 (6 bases). CDR1 SGDLS and CDR2 YYNGEE come from the germline V gene. V was trimmed by 3 bases and J by 1 base, leaving 11 bases between them. This CDR3 region has 16 residues. CDR3: CASSARGRSGANVLTF. CDR3 nucleotide sequence: TGTGCCAGCAGCGCGAGGGGGAGATCTGGGGCCAACGTCCTGACTTTC. Filled out from reference TRBV9 and TRBJ2-6, the complete variable domain reads DSGVTQTPKHLITATGQRVTLRCSPRSGDLSVYWYQQSLDQGLQFLIQYYNGEERAKGNILERFSAQQFPDLHSELNLSSLELGDSALYFCASSARGRSGANVLTFGAGSRLTVL.

This clonotype was seen ten or more times. In nucleotides, the CDR3 is TGTGCCAGCAGCCCCTCCGGGGCGTCGGGTAATGAAAAACTGTTTTTT. Translating it yields CASSPSGASGNEKLFF. V is TRBV9 and J is TRBJ1-4; maybe TRBD1 (5 bases). The germline V gene encodes CDR1 SGDLS and CDR2 YYNGEE. V was clipped by 4 bases and J by 4 bases, with 17 bases between them. The CDR3 loop spans 16 amino acids.

This clonotype came up many times. The J gene is TRBJ2-2, the V gene TRBV9, with unresolved D. Trimming cost V 4 bases and J 3 bases, with 19 bases left between them. The CDR3 totals 17 residues. CDR1 SGDLS and CDR2 YYNGEE come from the germline V gene. The CDR3 nucleotides are TGTGCCAGCAGCCCCTACCCCCCGAGCGCCGACACCGGGGAGCTGTTTTTT. It is translated as CASSPYPPSADTGELFF.

This clonotype is medium-sized. The J gene is TRBJ1-6, the V gene TRBV9, with a tentative D call TRBD1 (5 bases). V gave up 0 bases and J gave up 12 bases, with 13 bases separating them. CDR1 and CDR2 from the germline V gene are SGDLS and YYNGEE. This CDR3 has 14 residues. This chain's CDR3 is CASSVGGGERPLHF. The CDR3 coding sequence is TGTGCCAGCAGCGTAGGTGGGGGGGAAAGACCCCTCCACTTT.

This clonotype came up many times. The chain joins TRBV9 to TRBJ2-7, with D possibly being TRBD1 or TRBD2 (6 bases each). CDR1 SGDLS and CDR2 YYNGEE come from the germline V gene. This CDR3 region has 15 residues. The germline V and J ends were trimmed by 0 bases and 5 bases, with 15 bases remaining between them. CDR3 residues: CASSVAIGGMNEQYF. CDR3 DNA sequence: TGTGCCAGCAGCGTAGCGATAGGGGGGATGAACGAGCAGTACTTC.

At least ten counts were recorded for this clonotype. The genes are TRBV9 and TRBJ2-1; 9 bases line up with TRBD2. V trimming: 4 bases; J trimming: 4 bases; junction bases outside the gene matches: 6. CDR1 and CDR2 from the germline V gene are SGDLS and YYNGEE. This CDR3 has 15 amino acids. The CDR3 reads CASSRTSGSYNEQFF. CDR3 DNA: TGTGCCAGCAGCCGTACTAGCGGGTCATACAATGAGCAGTTCTTC.

This clonotype was recorded at least ten times. The rearrangement uses TRBV21-1 and TRBJ2-5. TRBV21-1 counts as a pseudogene. The CDR3 consists of 15 residues. CDR3 residues: CASSRFGIGEETQYF. The CDR3 DNA sequence: TGTGCCAGCAGTCGTTTCGGTATCGGGGAAGAGACCCAGTACTTC.

This clonotype was observed at least ten times. The CDR3 sequence: CASSVGAPNTGELFF. The CDR3, as DNA: TGTGCCAGCAGCGTAGGGGCTCCGAACACCGGGGAGCTGTTTTTT. The chain is built from TRBV9 and TRBJ2-2; D is unresolved. Germline loops: CDR1 SGDLS, CDR2 YYNGEE. This CDR3 is built from 15 residues. The V and J ends lost 0 bases and 0 bases respectively, with 6 bases between them. Combining the CDR3 with reference TRBV9 and TRBJ2-2 gives the whole variable domain DSGVTQTPKHLITATGQRVTLRCSPRSGDLSVYWYQQSLDQGLQFLIQYYNGEERAKGNILERFSAQQFPDLHSELNLSSLELGDSALYFCASSVGAPNTGELFFGEGSRLTVL.

In its sample, this clonotype was seen many times. CDR3: CASSVVGGTGNTIYF. CDR3 bases: TGTGCCAGCAGCGTAGTAGGAGGGACTGGAAACACCATATATTTT. V is TRBV9 and J is TRBJ1-3; the D is unclear. The germline V and J ends were trimmed by 0 bases and 2 bases, with 9 bases remaining between them. The germline V gene encodes CDR1 SGDLS and CDR2 YYNGEE. The CDR3 has 15 residues.

The table lists this clonotype with many counts. This chain links TRBV9 with TRBJ1-4; D is ambiguous. The CDR3 spans 15 residues. V dropped 4 bases and J dropped 0 bases, with 10 bases sitting between them. Germline CDR1 and CDR2: SGDLS and YYNGEE. The CDR3 bases are TGTGCCAGCAGCCCGACCGGGACAACTAATGAAAAACTGTTTTTT. This translates into CASSPTGTTNEKLFF.

This clonotype has a count of ten or more. V is TRBV9 and J is TRBJ1-2; maybe TRBD1 (5 bases). This CDR3 is 14 amino acids long. Trimming took off 0 bases at V and 7 bases at J, with 13 bases between the two ends. Germline CDR1 SGDLS, CDR2 YYNGEE. The CDR3 sequence: CASSVDFRAVGYTF. CDR3 nucleotides: TGTGCCAGCAGCGTAGATTTCAGGGCGGTTGGCTACACCTTC.

There are many counts of this clonotype. The chain carries TRBV9 and TRBJ2-1; 7 nucleotides line up with TRBD2. The germline V gene has CDR1 SGDLS and CDR2 YYNGEE. CDR3 length equals 15 residues. Unmatched junction bases numbered 6, after V lost 0 bases and J lost 6 bases. CDR3 in amino acids: CASSVVSGVGNEQFF. Written as DNA, the CDR3 is TGTGCCAGCAGCGTAGTCAGCGGGGTTGGCAATGAGCAGTTCTTC.

This clonotype was seen at least ten times. This sequence joins TRBV9 and TRBJ2-1; 9 nucleotides align to TRBD2. The CDR3 extends over 16 amino acids. In germline, CDR1 is SGDLS, CDR2 YYNGEE. V shed 4 bases and J 3 bases; nucleotides not matched to a gene: 8. CDR3 amino acids: CASSPGAGGNYNEQFF. The CDR3 region has the DNA TGTGCCAGCAGCCCAGGGGCGGGGGGGAACTACAATGAGCAGTTCTTC.

This clonotype showed up many times. V is TRBV9 and J is TRBJ2-3; weak D call: TRBD2 (7 bases). CDR3 size: 16 residues. Between the trimmed V and J ends, which lost 1 base and 2 bases, there was a span of 14 bases. The germline gives CDR1 SGDLS, CDR2 YYNGEE. CDR3 region: CASSVNVRGATDTQYF. The DNA for the CDR3 is TGTGCCAGCAGCGTAAATGTACGGGGGGCCACAGATACGCAGTATTTT.

This clonotype was observed at least ten times. The chain recombines TRBV9 with TRBJ2-7; D gene ambiguous. CDR1 is SGDLS, CDR2 YYNGEE, per germline. The CDR3 is made up of 12 amino acids. The V gene lost 0 bases and the J gene lost 6 bases, with 7 bases spanning the gap. CDR3 in amino acids: CASSVGSSEQYF. CDR3 in DNA: TGTGCCAGCAGCGTAGGGTCCAGCGAGCAGTACTTC.

This clonotype was found many times. The chain uses TRBV9 and TRBJ2-1, with no clear D. The CDR3 has 14 amino acids. CDR1 and CDR2 (germline): SGDLS, YYNGEE. Trimming took off 0 bases at V and 15 bases at J, with 19 bases between the two ends. CDR3 amino acids: CASSVGGRLAPPFF. The CDR3 bases are TGTGCCAGCAGCGTAGGTGGGCGTCTGGCGCCCCCGTTCTTC.